A single sample gave rise to the 9 T cell receptor beta chains below, sequenced in a study of T-cell memory formation after mild COVID-19. Each CDR3 protein is one row after TCRdb ran MiXCR on the 5' RACE reads. The sample lists about 270,000 distinct CDR3 sequences; roughly 16% were seen once. The sample taken for sequencing was PBMCs or a T cell subset sorted from them (not recorded which). The receptors derive from a man between 18 and 29 years old who had mild COVID-19 (a few samples of this study predate the infection). Cell type and time point are not known.

V gene TRBV12-3 or TRBV12-4 combines with J gene TRBJ2-3; no definite D call. Trimming removed 6 bases from V and 5 bases from J, with 12 bases in between. The CDR3 runs 13 residues. The CDR3 is CASSDQDRDTQYF. In nucleotides, the CDR3 is TGTGCCAGCAGCGACCAGGACCGAGATACGCAGTATTTT.

V usage is TRBV7-6 and J usage is TRBJ1-2; perhaps TRBD1 as D (6 bases). From germline, CDR1 is SGHVS and CDR2 FNYEAQ. The CDR3 runs 14 residues. Trimming pared 7 bases from V and 5 bases from J, leaving 17 bases between. The CDR3 loop reads CASNQRTAIYGYTF. CDR3 DNA: TGTGCCAGCAACCAAAGGACAGCGATATATGGCTACACCTTC.

There are a few counts of this clonotype. The rearrangement uses TRBV5-1 and TRBJ1-4, with TRBD1 identical over 9 bases. The CDR3 consists of 16 residues. Trimming cost V 4 bases and J 3 bases; bases outside gene matches: 7. Germline V lookup: CDR1 SGHRS, CDR2 YFSETQ. CDR3 residues: CASSRGQGSANEKLFF. CDR3 in DNA: TGCGCCAGCAGCAGGGGACAGGGTTCAGCTAATGAAAAACTGTTTTTT.

V and J are TRBV25-1 and TRBJ1-1; a weak D match, TRBD1 (5 bases). The length of the CDR3 is 18 residues. The V end lost 1 base, the J end lost 4 bases, and 22 bases lay between the germline ends. Germline V gene data show CDR1 as MGHDK and CDR2 as SYGVNS. CDR3 sequence (DNA): TGTGCCAGCAGTGAATGGTCGCCGGGGCGCGGCGTACTCACTGAAGCTTTCTTT. Its protein is CASSEWSPGRGVLTEAFF.

This clonotype was recorded many times. This chain links TRBV7-6 with TRBJ2-1; tentative D call: TRBD2 (6 bases). Germline-derived CDR1 and CDR2 are SGHVS and FNYEAQ. The V end was cut by 5 bases, the J end by 3 bases, with 17 bases between. CDR3 size: 16 residues. For the CDR3, the DNA is TGTGCCAGCAGCCCTCGGGACTCCATCCTCTACAATGAGCAGTTCTTC. Protein: CASSPRDSILYNEQFF.

The V and J genes are TRBV21-1 and TRBJ2-7; no check of the table's D call, TRBD1, against the DNA was made. TRBV21-1 is tagged as a pseudogene. CDR3 length: 14 residues. The CDR3 sequence: CASSNETGAREQYV. CDR3 DNA sequence: TGTGCCAGCAGCAATGAGACAGGGGCGCGGGAGCAGTACGTC.

This clonotype was detected a few times. This chain links TRBV7-3 with TRBJ1-1; TRBD1 might be the D (6 bases). Germline-derived CDR1 and CDR2 are SGHTA and FQGTGA. The V and J ends lost 6 bases and 0 bases respectively, with 8 bases between them. There are 13 residues in the CDR3. CDR3 amino acids: CASRWTVNTEAFF. DNA for the CDR3: TGTGCCAGCAGATGGACAGTGAACACTGAAGCTTTCTTT.

The table lists this clonotype with a few counts. As DNA, the CDR3 is TGTGCCAGCAGTGAGGAGACAGGGAGGGACACTGAAGCTTTCTTT. As protein: CASSEETGRDTEAFF. This chain connects TRBV25-1 to TRBJ1-1, with TRBD1 identical over 7 bases. Trimming took 3 bases from V and 3 from J; bases not matched to a gene: 7. Germline V CDR1 and CDR2: MGHDK, SYGVNS. The CDR3 sequence is 15 residues long.

The table lists this clonotype with many counts. The chain combines TRBV6-2 or TRBV6-3 with TRBJ1-5; D is unclear. The CDR3 runs to 13 residues. Trimming cost V 8 bases and J 4 bases, with 12 bases left between them. Germline values: CDR1 MNHEY, CDR2 SVGEGT. CDR3 sequence (DNA): TGTGCCAGCCGGGCGGGATTGAATCAGCCCCAGCATTTT. This codes for CASRAGLNQPQHF.